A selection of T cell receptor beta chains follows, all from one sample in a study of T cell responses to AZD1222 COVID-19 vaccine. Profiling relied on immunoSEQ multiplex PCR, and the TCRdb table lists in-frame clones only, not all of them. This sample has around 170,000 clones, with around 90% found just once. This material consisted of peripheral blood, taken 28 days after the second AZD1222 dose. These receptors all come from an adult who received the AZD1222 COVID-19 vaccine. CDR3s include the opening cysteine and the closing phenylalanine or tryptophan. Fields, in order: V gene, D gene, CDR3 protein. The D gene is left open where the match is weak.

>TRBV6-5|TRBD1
CASTRTGHTGELFF
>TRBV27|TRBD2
CASSGGLARTYNEQFF
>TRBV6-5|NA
CASSWGLGGSPLHF
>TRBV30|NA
CAWSGVEETQYF
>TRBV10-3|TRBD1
CAISVDRVETEAFF
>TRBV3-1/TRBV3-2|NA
CASSRRGGYTF
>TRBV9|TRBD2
CASSVGLAGNIQYF
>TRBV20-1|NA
CSASDFSAGGPQHF
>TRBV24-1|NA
CATSDSGRNTIYF
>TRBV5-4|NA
CASSYQQGLGTEAFF
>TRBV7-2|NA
CASSREGGAYEQYF
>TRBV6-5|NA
CASSPWGSGNTIYF
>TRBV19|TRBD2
CASSMWREGNEQFF
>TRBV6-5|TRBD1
CASGIDRAAQPQHF
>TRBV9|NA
CASSAPRGTDSPGELFF
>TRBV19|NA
CASSRVKSPLHF
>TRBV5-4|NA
CASSLGGTKNYEQYF
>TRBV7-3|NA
CASSQGAYNEQFF
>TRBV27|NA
CASSQLPSGSGYNEQFF
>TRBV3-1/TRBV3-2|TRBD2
CASSRITSGGTDTQYF
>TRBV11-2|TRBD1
CASSLGGQGNQPQHF
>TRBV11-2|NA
CASSLDPSNEQFF
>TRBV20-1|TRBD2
CSASKLAGGHTDTQYF
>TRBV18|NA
CASSPGSGANVLTF
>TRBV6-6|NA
CASFPRSGDTQYF
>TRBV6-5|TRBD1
CASDTEGGSTDTQYF
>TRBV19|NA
CASSIEAGGGLGGNQPQHF
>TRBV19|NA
CASSPLPSLTGRYNEQFF
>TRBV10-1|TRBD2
CASSEGSGRVINEQFF
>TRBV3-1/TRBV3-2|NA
CASSLRYRTKGETQYF
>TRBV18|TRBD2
CASSRGLAGAEGDEQYF
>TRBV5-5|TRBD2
CASSRGAYEQYF
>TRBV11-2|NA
CASSLGGSNSPLHF
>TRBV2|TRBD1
CASRESSTGPQFF
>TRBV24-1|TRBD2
CATSEPLAGGTDTQYF
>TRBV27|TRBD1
CASSFRGVLGNSPLHF
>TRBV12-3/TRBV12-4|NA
CATNKEPGQPQHF
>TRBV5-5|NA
CASSLALLWVEGAYEQFF
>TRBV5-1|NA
CASSWAPRATEAFF
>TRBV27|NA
CASRPTVFQETQYF
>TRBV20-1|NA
CSAREGYGYTF
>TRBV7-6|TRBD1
CASSSGQGADGYTF
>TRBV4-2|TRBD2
CASSQGGGGDEQFF
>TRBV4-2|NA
CASSPRTGAEAFF
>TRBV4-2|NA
CASSQGNDYEQYF
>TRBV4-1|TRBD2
CASSQGTSGISGANVLTF
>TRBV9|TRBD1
CANTRGLPNYGYTF
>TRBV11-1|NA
CASSLAVRGPMNTEAFF
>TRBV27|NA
CASSLLLPGTEQFF
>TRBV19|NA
CASSPRGGDSTYEQYF
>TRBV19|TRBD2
CASRLAGGQETQYF
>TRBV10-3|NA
CAISELEGGGYTF
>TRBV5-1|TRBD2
CASSYRRGGSQETQYF
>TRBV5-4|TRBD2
CASSLGSGGATDTQYF
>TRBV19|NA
CASSPRVLIYEQYF
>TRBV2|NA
CASSHDNTQETQYF
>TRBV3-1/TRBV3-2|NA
CASSSAYEQYF
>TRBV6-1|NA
CASSEGWGYEQYF
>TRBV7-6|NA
CASSLRQTTNTGELFF
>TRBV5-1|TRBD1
CASSLAGTGGGNTIYF